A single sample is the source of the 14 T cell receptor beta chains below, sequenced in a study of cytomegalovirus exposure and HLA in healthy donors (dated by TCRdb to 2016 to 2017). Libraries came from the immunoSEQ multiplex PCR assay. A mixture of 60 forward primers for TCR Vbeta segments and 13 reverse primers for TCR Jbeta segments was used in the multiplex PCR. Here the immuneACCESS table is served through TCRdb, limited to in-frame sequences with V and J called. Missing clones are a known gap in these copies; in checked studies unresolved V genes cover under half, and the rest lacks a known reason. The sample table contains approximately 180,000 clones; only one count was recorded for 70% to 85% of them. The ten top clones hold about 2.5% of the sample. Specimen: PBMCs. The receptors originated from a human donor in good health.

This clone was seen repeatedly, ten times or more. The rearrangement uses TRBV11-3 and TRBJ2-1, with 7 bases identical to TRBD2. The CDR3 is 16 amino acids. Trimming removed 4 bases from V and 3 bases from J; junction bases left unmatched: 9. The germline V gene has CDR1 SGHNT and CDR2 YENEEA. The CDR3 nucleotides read TGTGCCAGCAGCTCCCGCGTGCGGGGGAGCTACAATGAGCAGTTCTTC. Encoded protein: CASSSRVRGSYNEQFF.

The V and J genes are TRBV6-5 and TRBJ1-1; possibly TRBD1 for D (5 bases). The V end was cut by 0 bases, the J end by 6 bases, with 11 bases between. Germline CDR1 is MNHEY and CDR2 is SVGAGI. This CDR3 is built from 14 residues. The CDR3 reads CASSYSQTAAEAFF. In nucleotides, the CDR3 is TGTGCCAGCAGTTACTCTCAGACAGCAGCTGAAGCTTTCTTT.

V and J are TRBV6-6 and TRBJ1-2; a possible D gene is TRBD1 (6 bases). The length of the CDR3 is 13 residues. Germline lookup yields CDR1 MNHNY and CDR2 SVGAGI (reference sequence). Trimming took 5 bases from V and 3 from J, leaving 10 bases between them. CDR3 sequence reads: CASSEGGYYGYTF. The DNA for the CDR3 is TGTGCCAGCAGTGAGGGGGGGTACTATGGCTACACCTTC.

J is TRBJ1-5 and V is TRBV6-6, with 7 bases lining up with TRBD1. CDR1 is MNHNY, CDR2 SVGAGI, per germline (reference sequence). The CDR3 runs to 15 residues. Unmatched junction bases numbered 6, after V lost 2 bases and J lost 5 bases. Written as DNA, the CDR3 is TGTGCCAGCAGTTACAGTGACAGGGACCATCAGCCCCAGCATTTT. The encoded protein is CASSYSDRDHQPQHF.

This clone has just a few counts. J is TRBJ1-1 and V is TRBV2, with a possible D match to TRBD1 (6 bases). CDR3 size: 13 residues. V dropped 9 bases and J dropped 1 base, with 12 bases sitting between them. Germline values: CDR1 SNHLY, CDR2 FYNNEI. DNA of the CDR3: TGTGCCAGGAGGACAGTAAAGAACACTGAAGCTTTCTTT. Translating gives CARRTVKNTEAFF.

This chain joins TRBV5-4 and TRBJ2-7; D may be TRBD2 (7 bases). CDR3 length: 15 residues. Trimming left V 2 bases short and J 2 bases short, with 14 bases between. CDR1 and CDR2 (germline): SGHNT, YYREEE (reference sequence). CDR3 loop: CASSFVGGPTYEQYF. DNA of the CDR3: TGTGCCAGCAGCTTTGTGGGGGGGCCCACCTACGAGCAGTACTTC.

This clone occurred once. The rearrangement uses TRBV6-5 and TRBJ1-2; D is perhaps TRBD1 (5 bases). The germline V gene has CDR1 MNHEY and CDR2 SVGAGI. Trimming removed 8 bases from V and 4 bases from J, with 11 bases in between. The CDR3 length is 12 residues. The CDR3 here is CASSGGGYGYTF. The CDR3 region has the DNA TGTGCCAGCTCCGGGGGGGGCTATGGCTACACCTTC.

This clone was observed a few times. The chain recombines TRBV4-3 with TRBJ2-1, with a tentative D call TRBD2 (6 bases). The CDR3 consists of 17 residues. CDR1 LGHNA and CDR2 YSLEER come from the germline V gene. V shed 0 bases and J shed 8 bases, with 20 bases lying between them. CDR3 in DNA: TGCGCCAGCAGCCAAGATCTCGTGGCGGGGTCGGAGTATGAGCAGTTCTTC. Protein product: CASSQDLVAGSEYEQFF.

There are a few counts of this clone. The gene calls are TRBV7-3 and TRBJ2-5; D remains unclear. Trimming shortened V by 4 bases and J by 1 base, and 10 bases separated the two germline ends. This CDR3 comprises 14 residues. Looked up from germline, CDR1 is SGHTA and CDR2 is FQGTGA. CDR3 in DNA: TGTGCCAGCAGCTCCGCTGGGCCCCAAGAGACCCAGTACTTC. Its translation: CASSSAGPQETQYF.

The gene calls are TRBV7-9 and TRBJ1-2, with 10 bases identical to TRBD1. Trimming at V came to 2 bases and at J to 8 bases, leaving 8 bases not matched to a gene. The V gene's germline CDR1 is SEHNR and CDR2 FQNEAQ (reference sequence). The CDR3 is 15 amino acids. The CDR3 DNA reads TGTGCCAGCAGCTTATGGGACAGGGGTACGGGGGGCTACACCTTC. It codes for CASSLWDRGTGGYTF. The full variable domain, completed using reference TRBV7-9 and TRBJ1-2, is DTGVSQNPRHKITKRGQNVTFRCDPISEHNRLYWYRQTLGQGPEFLTYFQNEAQLEKSRLLSDRFSAERPKGSFSTLEIQRTEQGDSAMYLCASSLWDRGTGGYTFGSGTRLTVV.

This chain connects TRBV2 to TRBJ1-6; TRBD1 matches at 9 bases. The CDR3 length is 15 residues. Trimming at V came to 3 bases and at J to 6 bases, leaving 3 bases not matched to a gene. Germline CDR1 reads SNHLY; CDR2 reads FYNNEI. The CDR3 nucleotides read TGTGCCAGCAGTGAGGTGACAGGGGGTAATTCACCCCTCCACTTT. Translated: CASSEVTGGNSPLHF. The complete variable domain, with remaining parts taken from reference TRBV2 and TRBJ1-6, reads EPEVTQTPSHQVTQMGQEVILRCVPISNHLYFYWYRQILGQKVEFLVSFYNNEISEKSEIFDDQFSVERPDGSNFTLKIRSTKLEDSAMYFCASSEVTGGNSPLHFGNGTRLTVT.

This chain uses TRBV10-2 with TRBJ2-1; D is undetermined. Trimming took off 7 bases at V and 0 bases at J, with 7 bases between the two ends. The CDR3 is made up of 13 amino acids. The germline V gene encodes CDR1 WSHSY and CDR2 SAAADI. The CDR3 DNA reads TGCGCCAGCATGACAAACTCCTACAATGAGCAGTTCTTC. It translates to CASMTNSYNEQFF.

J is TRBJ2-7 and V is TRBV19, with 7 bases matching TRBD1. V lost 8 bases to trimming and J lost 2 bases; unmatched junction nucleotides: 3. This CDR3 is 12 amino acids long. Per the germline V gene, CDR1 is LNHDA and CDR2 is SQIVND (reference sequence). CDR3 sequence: CASGDRTYEQYF. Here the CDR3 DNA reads TGTGCCAGTGGGGACAGAACCTACGAGCAGTACTTC. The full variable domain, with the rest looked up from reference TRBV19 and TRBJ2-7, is DGGITQSPKYLFRKEGQNVTLSCEQNLNHDAMYWYRQDPGQGLRLIYYSQIVNDFQKGDIAEGYSVSREKKESFPLTVTSAQKNPTAFYLCASGDRTYEQYFGPGTRLTVT.

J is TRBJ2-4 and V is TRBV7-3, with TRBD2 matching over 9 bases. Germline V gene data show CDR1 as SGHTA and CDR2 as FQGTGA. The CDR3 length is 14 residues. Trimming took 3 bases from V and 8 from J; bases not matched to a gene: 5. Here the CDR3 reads CASSFSGGTDIQYF. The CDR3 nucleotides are TGTGCCAGCAGCTTTAGCGGGGGAACGGACATTCAGTACTTC.